Reported below is one T cell receptor beta chain. Its target is unknown. Unstimulated regulatory T cells (CD4+CD25+CD127-), CD4+CD25- non-regulatory cells, CD4 and CD8 cells were FACS-sorted from thawed PBMCs. V shed 3 bases and J shed 4 bases, with 12 bases lying between them. Germline V lookup: CDR1 SNHLY, CDR2 FYNNEI. The CDR3 length is 14 residues. Sequencing was performed with immunoSEQ multiplex PCR; in TCRdb, only in-frame clones are kept and a portion is missing. The table includes roughly 250,000 clones, about 80% detected once. The data derive from a study of Tregs in tolerant kidney transplant recipients. Points from the study as a whole: Biological reproducibility was not directly addressed, but technical replication error appeared minimal. Findings come from small patient numbers and require larger validation. Activated donor B cell expansion appeared to reveal the most relevant donor-specific TCRbeta repertoire.

This clonotype was sampled from a human donor in good health. The rearrangement joins TRBV2 to TRBJ1-2; D gene uncertain. The sequenced sample was CD4+ T cells from blood. The CDR3 nucleotides are TGTGCCAGCAGTGAGCAGGTCCCTTTCTATGGCTACACCTTC. Protein: CASSEQVPFYGYTF. The variable domain in full, with the rest retrieved from reference TRBV2 and TRBJ1-2, is EPEVTQTPSHQVTQMGQEVILRCVPISNHLYFYWYRQILGQKVEFLVSFYNNEISEKSEIFDDQFSVERPDGSNFTLKIRSTKLEDSAMYFCASSEQVPFYGYTFGSGTRLTVV.